This T cell receptor beta chain comes out of a study of identical twins. This clonotype has just a few counts. The antigen remains undetermined. Study-level points and caveats: The more abundant beta clonotypes in cord blood had fewer insertions, and memory repertoires did not show this. Compared with models, monozygotic twins showed more out-of-frame TCR alpha sharing. Where out-of-frame alpha sequences were twin-shared, they showed excess low generation probability.

Per the germline V gene, CDR1 is SGHRS and CDR2 is YFSETQ. After removal of 4 bases from V and 0 bases from J, the junction contained 11 bases not matched to a gene. The CDR3 is 17 amino acids. TCRdb redid the calling of the 5' RACE reads with MiXCR, one entry per CDR3 protein. The data hold some 900,000 distinct CDR3 sequences, with 9% to 15% observed a single time. This same sample was also part of a study on yellow fever vaccine responses in identical twins. That work adds: The authors reported partly convergent, partly personalized vaccine responses in identical twins.

This TCR derives from a woman aged 18 to 35 in good health. V and J are TRBV5-1 and TRBJ2-3, with 7 bases identical to TRBD1. Sequencing input: PBMCs. The CDR3 bases are TGCGCCAGCAGCCCAAGCGTGGACAGGTTGAGCACAGATACGCAGTATTTT. Protein: CASSPSVDRLSTDTQYF.